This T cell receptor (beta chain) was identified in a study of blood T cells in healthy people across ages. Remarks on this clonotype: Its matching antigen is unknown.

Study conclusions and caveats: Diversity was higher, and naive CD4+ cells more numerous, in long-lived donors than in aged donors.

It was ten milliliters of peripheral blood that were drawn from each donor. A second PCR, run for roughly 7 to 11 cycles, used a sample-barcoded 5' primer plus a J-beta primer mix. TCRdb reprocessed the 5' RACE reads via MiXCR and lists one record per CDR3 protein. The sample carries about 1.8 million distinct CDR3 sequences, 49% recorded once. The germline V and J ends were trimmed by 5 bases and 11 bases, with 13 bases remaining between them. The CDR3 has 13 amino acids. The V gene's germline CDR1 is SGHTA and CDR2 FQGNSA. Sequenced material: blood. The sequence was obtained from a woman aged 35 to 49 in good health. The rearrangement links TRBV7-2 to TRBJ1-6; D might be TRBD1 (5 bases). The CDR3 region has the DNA TGTGCCAGCAGCCGGACGGGGGTACCACCCCTCCACTTT. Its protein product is CASSRTGVPPLHF.